The T cell receptor (beta chain) described here comes from a study of PD-1 blockade in classical Hodgkin lymphoma. The study, taken as a whole, reports: Nivolumab initiated under 1 year post-ASCT led to patient exclusion. Baseline diversity resembling that of newly diagnosed patients was seen in complete responders. Undefined causes, possibly disease activity or prior therapy, underlie the repertoire differences.

The CDR3 is made up of 17 amino acids. The V end was cut by 2 bases, the J end by 4 bases, with 19 bases between. CDR1 SGHNT and CDR2 YYREEE come from the germline V gene (reference sequence). Brentuximab vedotin exposure varied among the patients, all of whom had relapsed after autologous stem cell transplantation. In regard to this clone: Its antigen is unknown.

Sequenced by immunoSEQ multiplex PCR; TCRdb stores in-frame clones only, minus some. The repertoire holds more than 90,000 clones, with 81% as singletons. The clonotype comes from a human donor with classical Hodgkin lymphoma. This specimen consisted of peripheral blood mononuclear cells (PBMCs), obtained before the second cycle of nivolumab. The J gene is TRBJ2-1, the V gene TRBV5-4; tentative D call: TRBD2 (5 bases). CDR3 DNA sequence: TGTGCCAGCAGCTTCCCGGGGTCTGGCCGGTCTTACAATGAGCAGTTCTTC. Its translation: CASSFPGSGRSYNEQFF.